The T cell receptor beta chain described here comes from a study of cytomegalovirus exposure and HLA in healthy donors. Study-level information: Earlier findings included over 90 million unique TCR beta sequences obtained from approximately 170 million T cells.

Findings and limits, study-wide: A list of 164 TCR beta chains associated with cytomegalovirus was given. The majority of TCR sequences were rare, yet some public TCRs appeared in many donors.

PCR amplification relied on 60 Vbeta primers (plus 13 Jbeta primers). As processed by the authors: Later reanalysis found tens of millions of unique TCR beta chains, around 10 million of them shared. Data came from immunoSEQ multiplex PCR; TCRdb stores just in-frame clones and leaves some out. The V and J calls and clone size are taken from that table; D and trimming were inferred from the DNA. This sample has 150,000 to 200,000 clones, with 68% found just once. The CDR3 length is 17 residues. The germline gives CDR1 SGHTA, CDR2 FQGNSA. The ends were cut back, 4 bases at V and 0 bases at J, with 16 bases in the middle. The table lists this clone with a count of one. Its antigen is currently unknown.

Sequenced input: PBMCs. The chain uses TRBV7-2 and TRBJ2-1; tentative D call: TRBD2 (6 bases). This TCR was recovered from a man aged 50 or older in good health and CMV-seronegative. The CDR3 DNA reads as TGTGCCAGCAGCTACCCCCAGGAGGGCGACTCCTACAATGAGCAGTTCTTC. Protein sequence: CASSYPQEGDSYNEQFF.